Sequencing of this T cell receptor (beta chain) was carried out in a study of CD8+ T cells in alopecia areata. RNA was isolated and reverse transcribed to cDNA, the sequencing template. The table came from immunoSEQ multiplex PCR; TCRdb's copy has only in-frame clones and leaves some out. The sample contains approximately 99,000 clones, 50% to 70% of which appear only once. This CDR3 has 11 residues. Germline loops: CDR1 SGHRS, CDR2 YFSETQ. V lost 4 bases, J lost 6 bases, and 8 bases lay in between. In alopecia areata patients, both lesional scalp punch biopsies and peripheral blood were collected. Investigators sorted PBMCs to obtain both CD4+ and CD8+ T cells.

The V and J genes are TRBV5-1 and TRBJ2-7; the D is unclear. Sequencing used NKG2D-low CD8+ T cells sorted from blood. The clonotype was recovered from a human donor with alopecia areata. The CDR3 loop is CASSLGPEQYF. The CDR3 nucleotides read TGCGCCAGCAGCCTCGGACCCGAGCAGTACTTC. Supplemented by reference TRBV5-1 and TRBJ2-7, the full variable domain reads KAGVTQTPRYLIKTRGQQVTLSCSPISGHRSVSWYQQTPGQGLQFLFEYFSETQRNKGNFPGRFSGRQFSNSRSEMNVSTLELGDSALYLCASSLGPEQYFGPGTRLTVT.